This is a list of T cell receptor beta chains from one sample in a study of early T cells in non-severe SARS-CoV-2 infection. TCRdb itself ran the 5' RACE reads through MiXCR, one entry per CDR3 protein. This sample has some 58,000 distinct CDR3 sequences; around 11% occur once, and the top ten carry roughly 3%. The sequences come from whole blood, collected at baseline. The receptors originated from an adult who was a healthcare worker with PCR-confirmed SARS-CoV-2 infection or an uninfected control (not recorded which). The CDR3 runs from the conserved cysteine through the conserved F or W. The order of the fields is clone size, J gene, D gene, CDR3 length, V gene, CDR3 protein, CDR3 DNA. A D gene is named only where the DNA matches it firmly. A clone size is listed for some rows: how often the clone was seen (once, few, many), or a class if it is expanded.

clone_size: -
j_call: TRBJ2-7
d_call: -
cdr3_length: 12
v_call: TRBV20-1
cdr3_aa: CSAGQTSYEQYF
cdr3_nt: TGCAGTGCAGGACAGACTTCCTACGAGCAGTACTTC

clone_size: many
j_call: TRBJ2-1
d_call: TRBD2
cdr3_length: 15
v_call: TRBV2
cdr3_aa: CASSPDSGGYNEQFF
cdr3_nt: TGTGCCAGCAGCCCAGATAGCGGGGGTTACAATGAGCAGTTCTTC

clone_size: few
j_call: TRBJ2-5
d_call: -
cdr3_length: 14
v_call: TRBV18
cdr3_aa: CASSPQGTQETQYF
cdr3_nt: TGTGCCAGCTCACCACAGGGGACCCAAGAGACCCAGTACTTC

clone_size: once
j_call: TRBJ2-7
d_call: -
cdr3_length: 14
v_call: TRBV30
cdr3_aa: CAWLSRDSSYEQYF
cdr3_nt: TGTGCCTGGCTTTCCCGGGACTCCTCCTACGAGCAGTACTTC

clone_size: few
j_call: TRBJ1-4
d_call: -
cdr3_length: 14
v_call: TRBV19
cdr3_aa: CASSMARINEKLFF
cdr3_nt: TGTGCCAGTAGTATGGCCCGGATAAATGAAAAACTGTTTTTT

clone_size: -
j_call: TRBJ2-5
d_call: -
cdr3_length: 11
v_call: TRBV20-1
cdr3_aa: CSAFLRDRMYF
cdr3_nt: TGCAGTGCTTTCCTCCGGGACCGGATGTATTTC

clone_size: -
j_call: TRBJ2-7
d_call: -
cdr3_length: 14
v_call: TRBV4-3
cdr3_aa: CASSQDIFSYEQYF
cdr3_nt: TGCGCCAGCAGCCAAGATATCTTCTCCTACGAGCAGTACTTC

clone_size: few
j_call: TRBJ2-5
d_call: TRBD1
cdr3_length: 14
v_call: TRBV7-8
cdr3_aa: CASRSGTGARTQYF
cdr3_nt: TGTGCCAGCAGGTCAGGGACAGGGGCGAGGACCCAGTACTTC

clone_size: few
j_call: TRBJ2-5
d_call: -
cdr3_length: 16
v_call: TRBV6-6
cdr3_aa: CASSYLLTENQETQYF
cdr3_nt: TGTGCCAGCAGTTACCTCCTAACAGAGAATCAAGAGACCCAGTACTTC

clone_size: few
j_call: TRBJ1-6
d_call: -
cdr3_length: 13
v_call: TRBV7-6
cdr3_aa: CASSAGQNSPLHF
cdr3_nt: TGTGCCAGCAGCGCCGGACAGAATTCACCCCTCCACTTT

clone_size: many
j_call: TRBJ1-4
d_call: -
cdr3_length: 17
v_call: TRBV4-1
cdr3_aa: CARPPTGSDATNEKLFF
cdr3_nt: TGCGCGAGGCCCCCCACAGGGTCGGATGCAACTAATGAAAAACTGTTTTTT

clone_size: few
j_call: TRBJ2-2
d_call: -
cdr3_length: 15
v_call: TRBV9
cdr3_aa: CASSVVNANTGELFF
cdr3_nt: TGTGCCAGCAGCGTAGTGAACGCGAACACCGGGGAGCTGTTTTTT

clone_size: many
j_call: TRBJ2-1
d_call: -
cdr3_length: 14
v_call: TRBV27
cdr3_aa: CASSLSNSYNEQFF
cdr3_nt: TGTGCCAGCAGTTTGTCTAACTCCTACAATGAGCAGTTCTTC

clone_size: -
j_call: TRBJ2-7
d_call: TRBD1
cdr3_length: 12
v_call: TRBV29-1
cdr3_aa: CSVTGVAYEQYF
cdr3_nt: TGCAGCGTCACAGGGGTGGCCTACGAGCAGTACTTC

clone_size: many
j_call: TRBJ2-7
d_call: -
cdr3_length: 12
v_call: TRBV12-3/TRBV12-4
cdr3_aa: CASSLDSYEQYF
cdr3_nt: TGTGCCAGCAGCCTTGACTCCTACGAGCAGTACTTC

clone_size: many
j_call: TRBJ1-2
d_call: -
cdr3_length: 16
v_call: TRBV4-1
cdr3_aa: CASSHSLGGAFYGYTF
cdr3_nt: TGCGCCAGCAGCCATTCACTGGGGGGGGCTTTCTATGGCTACACCTTC

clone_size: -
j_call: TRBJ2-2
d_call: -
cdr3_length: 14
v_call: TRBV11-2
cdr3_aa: CASSSLPRIGELFF
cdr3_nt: TGTGCCAGCAGCTCACTCCCACGCATCGGGGAGCTGTTTTTT

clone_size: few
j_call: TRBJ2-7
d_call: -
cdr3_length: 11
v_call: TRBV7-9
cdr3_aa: CASSLTAEQYF
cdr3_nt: TGTGCCAGCAGCCTGACAGCCGAGCAGTACTTC

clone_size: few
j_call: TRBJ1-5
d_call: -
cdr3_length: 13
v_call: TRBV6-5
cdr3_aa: CASRERVNQPQHF
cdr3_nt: TGTGCCAGCCGAGAACGGGTCAATCAGCCCCAGCATTTT

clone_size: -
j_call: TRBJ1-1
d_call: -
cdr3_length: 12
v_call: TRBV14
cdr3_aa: CASSLEWAEAFF
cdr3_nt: TGTGCCAGCAGCCTAGAGTGGGCTGAAGCTTTCTTT

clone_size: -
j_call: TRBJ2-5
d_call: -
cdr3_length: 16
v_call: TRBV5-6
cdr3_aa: CASSLGVGARVETQYF
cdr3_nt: TGTGCCAGCAGCTTGGGGGTTGGGGCAAGGGTGGAGACCCAGTACTTC

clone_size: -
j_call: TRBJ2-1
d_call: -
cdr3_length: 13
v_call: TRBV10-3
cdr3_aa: CAIRYGTYNEQFF
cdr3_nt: TGTGCCATCAGATACGGAACCTACAATGAGCAGTTCTTC

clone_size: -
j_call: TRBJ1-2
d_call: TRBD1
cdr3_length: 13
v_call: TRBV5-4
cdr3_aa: CASRAGTDYGYTF
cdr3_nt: TGTGCCAGCAGAGCCGGGACAGACTATGGCTACACCTTC

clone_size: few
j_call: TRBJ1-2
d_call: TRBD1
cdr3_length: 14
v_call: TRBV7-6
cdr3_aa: CASSIRTGNYGYTF
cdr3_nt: TGTGCCAGCAGCATAAGGACAGGAAACTATGGCTACACCTTC

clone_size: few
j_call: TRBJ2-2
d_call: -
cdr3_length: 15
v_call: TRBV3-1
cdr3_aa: CASSPLRGNTGELFF
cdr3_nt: TGTGCCAGCAGCCCCTTGCGGGGGAACACCGGGGAGCTGTTTTTT

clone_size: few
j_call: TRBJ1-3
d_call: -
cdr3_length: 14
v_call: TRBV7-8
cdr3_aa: CASSLLRNGNTIYF
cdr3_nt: TGTGCCAGCAGCCTCCTCCGGAATGGAAACACCATATATTTT

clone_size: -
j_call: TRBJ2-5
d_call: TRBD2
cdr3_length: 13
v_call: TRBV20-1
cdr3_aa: CSASAGGKETQYF
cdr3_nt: TGCAGTGCTTCAGCGGGGGGGAAAGAGACCCAGTACTTC

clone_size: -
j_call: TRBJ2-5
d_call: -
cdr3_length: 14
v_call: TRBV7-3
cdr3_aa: CASSLTGSKETQYF
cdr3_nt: TGTGCCAGCAGCTTAACTGGGTCGAAAGAGACCCAGTACTTC

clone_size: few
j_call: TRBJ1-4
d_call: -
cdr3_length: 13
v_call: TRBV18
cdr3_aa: CASSPDSNEKLFF
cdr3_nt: TGTGCCAGCTCACCGGACAGTAATGAAAAACTGTTTTTT

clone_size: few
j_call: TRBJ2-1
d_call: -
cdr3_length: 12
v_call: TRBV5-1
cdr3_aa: CASSSPTGEQFF
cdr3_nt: TGCGCCAGCAGCTCCCCGACGGGTGAGCAGTTCTTC

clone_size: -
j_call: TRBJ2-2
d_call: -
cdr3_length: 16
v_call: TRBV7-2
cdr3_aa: CASIPGAGPNTGELFF
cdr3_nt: TGTGCCAGCATTCCCGGCGCGGGGCCAAACACCGGGGAGCTGTTTTTT

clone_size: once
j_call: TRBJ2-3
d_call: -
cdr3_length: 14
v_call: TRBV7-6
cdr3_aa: CASSFGPEADTQYF
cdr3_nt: TGTGCCAGCAGCTTCGGACCCGAGGCAGATACGCAGTATTTT

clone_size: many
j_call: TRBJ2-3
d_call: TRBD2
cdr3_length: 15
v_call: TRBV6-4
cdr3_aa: CASSAIAGSTDTQYF
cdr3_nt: TGTGCCAGCAGTGCCATAGCGGGGAGCACAGATACGCAGTATTTT

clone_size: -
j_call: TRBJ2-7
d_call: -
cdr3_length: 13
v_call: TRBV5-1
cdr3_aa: CASSLDREYEQYF
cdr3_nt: TGCGCCAGCAGCTTGGACCGGGAATACGAGCAGTACTTC

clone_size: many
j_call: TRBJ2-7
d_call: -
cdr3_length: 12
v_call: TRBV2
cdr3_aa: CASSDDSPQQYF
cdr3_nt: TGTGCCAGCAGTGACGACAGCCCTCAGCAGTACTTC

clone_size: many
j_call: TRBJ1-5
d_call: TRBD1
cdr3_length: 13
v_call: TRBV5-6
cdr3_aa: CASSPTGRQPQHF
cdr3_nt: TGTGCCAGCAGCCCGACAGGGAGGCAGCCCCAGCATTTT

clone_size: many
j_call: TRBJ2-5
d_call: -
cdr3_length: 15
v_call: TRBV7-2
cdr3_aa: CASSSTRRRQETQYF
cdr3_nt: TGTGCCAGCAGCTCAACGAGGAGGAGGCAAGAGACCCAGTACTTC

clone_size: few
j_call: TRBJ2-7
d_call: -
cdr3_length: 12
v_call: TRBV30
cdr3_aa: CAWTGSSYEQYF
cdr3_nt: TGTGCCTGGACGGGGAGCTCCTACGAGCAGTACTTC

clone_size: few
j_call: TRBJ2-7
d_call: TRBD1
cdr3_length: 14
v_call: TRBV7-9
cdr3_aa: CASSFEGGPYEQYF
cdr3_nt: TGTGCCAGCAGCTTTGAAGGGGGCCCCTACGAGCAGTACTTC

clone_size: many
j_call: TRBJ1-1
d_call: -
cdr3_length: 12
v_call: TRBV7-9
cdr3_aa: CASSLGYTEAFF
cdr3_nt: TGTGCCAGCAGCTTAGGGTACACTGAAGCTTTCTTT

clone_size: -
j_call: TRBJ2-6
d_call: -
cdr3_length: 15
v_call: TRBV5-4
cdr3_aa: CASSLLAGLPNVLTF
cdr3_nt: TGTGCCAGCAGCTTGCTGGCAGGACTCCCCAACGTCCTGACTTTC

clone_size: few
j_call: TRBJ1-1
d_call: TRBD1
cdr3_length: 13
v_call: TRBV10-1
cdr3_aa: CASATGLNTEAFF
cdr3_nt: TGCGCCAGCGCGACAGGGTTGAACACTGAAGCTTTCTTT

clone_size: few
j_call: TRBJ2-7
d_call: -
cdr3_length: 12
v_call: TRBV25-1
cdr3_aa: CASSEYPYEQYF
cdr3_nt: TGTGCCAGCAGTGAATATCCCTACGAGCAGTACTTC

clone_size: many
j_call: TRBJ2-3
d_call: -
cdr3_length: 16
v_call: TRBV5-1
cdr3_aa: CASSLSGASSTDTQYF
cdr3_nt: TGCGCCAGCAGCTTGTCCGGGGCTAGCTCCACAGATACGCAGTATTTT